Presented here are 15 T cell receptor beta chains from one specimen sequenced in a study of cytomegalovirus exposure and HLA in healthy donors listed by TCRdb under 2017. The protocol used for the library was the immunoSEQ multiplex PCR assay. For the multiplex PCR, a mixture combining 60 forward primers for TCR Vbeta segments and 13 reverse primers for TCR Jbeta segments was used. TCRdb stores this immuneACCESS table with in-frame sequences only. Part of the clones is absent; in the studies checked, under half of the shortfall reflects unresolved V genes, and no reason is known for the rest. In this sample the table shows about 200,000 clones, roughly 74% of which occur a single time. The ten top clones hold approximately 1.8% of the sample. The sample comprised PBMCs. These receptors all come from a woman aged 25 to 39 in good health and CMV-seronegative.

CDR3 in DNA: TGTGCCAGCAGCTTAGAGCGGCCTAATGAGCAGTTCTTC. Protein product: CASSLERPNEQFF. The genes are TRBV11-2 and TRBJ2-1; D gene ambiguous. Deletions cut 0 bases from V and 7 bases from J, with 7 bases between. The CDR3 spans 13 residues. The germline V gene has CDR1 SGHAT and CDR2 FQNNGV. The whole variable domain, remainder taken from reference TRBV11-2 and TRBJ2-1, is EAGVAQSPRYKIIEKRQSVAFWCNPISGHATLYWYQQILGQGPKLLIQFQNNGVVDDSQLPKDRFSAERLKGVDSTLKIQPAKLEDSAVYLCASSLERPNEQFFGPGTRLTVL.

The gene calls are TRBV27 and TRBJ1-5; D is undetermined. The V gene's germline CDR1 is MNHEY and CDR2 SMNVEV (reference sequence). V dropped 3 bases and J dropped 9 bases, with 12 bases sitting between them. This CDR3 is 13 amino acids long. CDR3: CASSFTGTWPQHF. In nucleotides, the CDR3 is TGTGCCAGCAGTTTTACCGGTACGTGGCCCCAGCATTTT.

The chain recombines TRBV5-1 with TRBJ1-2; 7 nucleotides match TRBD1. The germline gives CDR1 SGHRS, CDR2 YFSETQ. V lost 4 bases to trimming and J lost 4 bases; unmatched junction nucleotides: 7. The CDR3 consists of 14 residues. The CDR3 loop is CASSAQTGTYGYTF. DNA of the CDR3: TGCGCCAGCAGCGCCCAGACAGGGACCTATGGCTACACCTTC. Full variable domain (rest looked up from reference TRBV5-1 and TRBJ1-2): KAGVTQTPRYLIKTRGQQVTLSCSPISGHRSVSWYQQTPGQGLQFLFEYFSETQRNKGNFPGRFSGRQFSNSRSEMNVSTLELGDSALYLCASSAQTGTYGYTFGSGTRLTVV.

The V gene is TRBV11-2, the J gene TRBJ1-1; D is undetermined. Trimming removed 1 base from V and 7 bases from J, with 19 bases in between. CDR1 is SGHAT and CDR2 is FQNNGV in the germline V gene. This CDR3 contains 16 residues. The CDR3 here is CASSLGMYRTAGEAFF. The CDR3 DNA follows: TGTGCCAGCAGCTTAGGCATGTATCGGACGGCGGGTGAAGCTTTCTTT.

The rearrangement joins TRBV5-1 to TRBJ2-7, with D perhaps matching TRBD2 (6 bases). Germline loops: CDR1 SGHRS, CDR2 YFSETQ. This CDR3 comprises 15 residues. Trimming shortened V by 0 bases and J by 5 bases, and 15 bases separated the two germline ends. CDR3 sequence: CASSLVPGVDNEQYF. Here the CDR3 DNA reads TGCGCCAGCAGCTTGGTACCGGGGGTTGATAACGAGCAGTACTTC.

The rearrangement uses TRBV6-6 and TRBJ2-7; no clear D. V gave up 1 base and J gave up 3 bases, with 10 bases separating them. CDR1 is MNHNY, CDR2 SVGAGI, per germline (reference sequence). The CDR3 covers 14 residues. CDR3 region: CASSYYAGNYEQYF. CDR3 nucleotide sequence: TGTGCCAGCAGTTACTATGCAGGCAACTACGAGCAGTACTTC.

CDR3 nucleotide sequence: TGCAGCGTTGTAGGGGTCTCCTACGAGCAGTACTTC. Its protein product is CSVVGVSYEQYF. The chain joins TRBV29-1 to TRBJ2-7; D may be TRBD1 (5 bases). The CDR3 has 12 residues. Trimming removed 4 bases at V and 0 bases at J, with 7 bases between. Looked up from germline, CDR1 is SQVTM and CDR2 is ANQGSEA.

This sequence joins TRBV5-1 and TRBJ2-7; tentative D call: TRBD2 (6 bases). V was clipped by 0 bases and J by 2 bases, with 12 bases between them. The CDR3 has 15 amino acids. Germline values: CDR1 SGHRS, CDR2 YFSETQ. The CDR3: CASSLGGLIAYEQYF. CDR3 sequence (DNA): TGCGCCAGCAGCTTGGGGGGACTTATCGCCTACGAGCAGTACTTC. Full variable domain (outside the CDR3, taken from reference TRBV5-1 and TRBJ2-7): KAGVTQTPRYLIKTRGQQVTLSCSPISGHRSVSWYQQTPGQGLQFLFEYFSETQRNKGNFPGRFSGRQFSNSRSEMNVSTLELGDSALYLCASSLGGLIAYEQYFGPGTRLTVT.

The chain is built from TRBV2 and TRBJ1-5; D might be TRBD1 (5 bases). V was pared by 5 bases and J by 5 bases, with 16 bases between. The CDR3 sequence is 15 residues long. Germline V gene lookup returns CDR1 SNHLY and CDR2 FYNNEI. The CDR3 region has the DNA TGTGCCAGCAGTCTGGCTCCGGCGGGGGATCAGCCCCAGCATTTT. Protein product: CASSLAPAGDQPQHF. Full variable domain (missing parts from reference TRBV2 and TRBJ1-5): EPEVTQTPSHQVTQMGQEVILRCVPISNHLYFYWYRQILGQKVEFLVSFYNNEISEKSEIFDDQFSVERPDGSNFTLKIRSTKLEDSAMYFCASSLAPAGDQPQHFGDGTRLSIL.

The CDR3 sequence is CASSRGGGYEQYF. For the CDR3, the DNA is TGTGCCAGCAGCCGGGGGGGAGGCTACGAGCAGTACTTC. The gene calls are TRBV5-4 and TRBJ2-7, with 8 bases that match TRBD2. The junction had 3 bases not matched to a gene; V was cut back by 4 bases and J by 3 bases. Germline loops: CDR1 SGHNT, CDR2 YYREEE (reference sequence). The CDR3 spans 13 residues. The whole variable domain, filled in from reference TRBV5-4 and TRBJ2-7, reads ETGVTQSPTHLIKTRGQQVTLRCSSQSGHNTVSWYQQALGQGPQFIFQYYREEENGRGNFPPRFSGLQFPNYSSELNVNALELDDSALYLCASSRGGGYEQYFGPGTRLTVT.

The chain carries TRBV6-1 and TRBJ1-1, with 10 bases lining up with TRBD1. The CDR3 is made up of 15 amino acids. Trimming took 6 bases from V and 4 from J; bases not matched to a gene: 8. Germline CDR1 MNHNS, CDR2 SASEGT. In DNA, the CDR3 is TGTGCCAGCAGGCCCCCGGACAGGGGGGTCACTGAAGCTTTCTTT. Encoded protein: CASRPPDRGVTEAFF.

The V call is TRBV7-8, the J call TRBJ2-7; TRBD2 might be the D (5 bases). Germline V gives CDR1 SGHVS, CDR2 FQNEAQ. V dropped 5 bases and J dropped 3 bases, with 20 bases sitting between them. The CDR3 loop spans 16 amino acids. The CDR3 DNA sequence: TGTGCCAGCAGCCTAGATAAGGTGGGAGCTGTCTACGAGCAGTACTTC. Translation gives CASSLDKVGAVYEQYF. The full variable domain, its missing parts supplied by reference TRBV7-8 and TRBJ2-7, is GAGVSQSPRYKVAKRGQDVALRCDPISGHVSLFWYQQALGQGPEFLTYFQNEAQLDKSGLPSDRFFAERPEGSVSTLKIQRTQQEDSAVYLCASSLDKVGAVYEQYFGPGTRLTVT.

The chain carries TRBV27 and TRBJ2-1; D is perhaps TRBD2 (5 bases). The germline V gene encodes CDR1 MNHEY and CDR2 SMNVEV (reference sequence). Trimming cost V 5 bases and J 4 bases, with 15 bases left between them. This CDR3 comprises 15 residues. The CDR3 nucleotides read TGTGCCAGCAGTGAGGGCATCCTCAAATACAATGAGCAGTTCTTC. Its protein is CASSEGILKYNEQFF.

The V gene is TRBV7-2, the J gene TRBJ1-1; 12 nucleotides line up with TRBD1. The junction had 8 bases not matched to a gene; V was cut back by 8 bases and J by 1 base. The CDR3 has 16 amino acids. Looked up from germline, CDR1 is SGHTA and CDR2 is FQGNSA. CDR3 amino acids: CASCRDRGLGNTEAFF. CDR3 nucleotide sequence: TGTGCCAGCTGCCGGGACAGGGGGCTGGGGAACACTGAAGCTTTCTTT.

The chain combines TRBV19 with TRBJ1-5; no definite D call. The germline gives CDR1 LNHDA, CDR2 SQIVND (reference sequence). The length of the CDR3 is 14 residues. Trimming cost V 5 bases and J 5 bases, with 13 bases left between them. The CDR3: CASSVPGNYQPQHF. Written as DNA, the CDR3 is TGTGCCAGTAGTGTCCCGGGAAACTATCAGCCCCAGCATTTT. Full variable domain (outside the CDR3, taken from reference TRBV19 and TRBJ1-5): DGGITQSPKYLFRKEGQNVTLSCEQNLNHDAMYWYRQDPGQGLRLIYYSQIVNDFQKGDIAEGYSVSREKKESFPLTVTSAQKNPTAFYLCASSVPGNYQPQHFGDGTRLSIL.